The rows below give T cell receptor beta chains drawn from one sample of a study of read filtering for tumor transcriptome and immune sequencing. TCRdb reprocessed the reads with MiXCR, giving one entry per CDR3 protein. The table shows about 24,000 distinct CDR3 sequences, with 20% occurring only once. What was sequenced was a population of CD138-negative cells sorted from bone marrow. The source of these receptors is a donor aged 40 or older with multiple myeloma. Both conserved end residues are part of each CDR3. D genes are given only for firm matches. For some rows the clone size is stated as once, few or many, or as a class when expanded; others skip it.

D gene: TRBD2
V gene: TRBV24-1
clone size: many
J gene: TRBJ2-1
CDR3 DNA: TGTGCCACCAGTGATTTGAGCGGGACCACCTACAATGAGCAGTTCTTC
CDR3 protein: CATSDLSGTTYNEQFF

D gene: NA
V gene: TRBV2
clone size: many
J gene: TRBJ2-5
CDR3 DNA: TGTGCCAGCAGTGGTGGGACAACTCTCGGAGAGACCCAGTACTTC
CDR3 protein: CASSGGTTLGETQYF

D gene: NA
V gene: TRBV25-1
clone size: many
J gene: TRBJ2-1
CDR3 DNA: TGTGCCAGCAGGGAGGATGGATCCTACAATGAGCAGTTCTTC
CDR3 protein: CASREDGSYNEQFF

D gene: TRBD2
V gene: TRBV30
clone size: many
J gene: TRBJ2-1
CDR3 DNA: TGTGCCTGGACCGGGACTAGTTCCCACAATGAGCAGTTCTTC
CDR3 protein: CAWTGTSSHNEQFF

D gene: NA
V gene: TRBV15
clone size: many
J gene: TRBJ2-1
CDR3 DNA: TGTGCCACCAGCCGGGGTCACCAGAAAGAGAATGAGCAGTTCTTC
CDR3 protein: CATSRGHQKENEQFF

D gene: TRBD2
V gene: TRBV19
clone size: many
J gene: TRBJ2-2
CDR3 DNA: TGTGCCAGTACCGACCTAGCGGGAGTTAGCACCGGGGAGCTGTTTTTT
CDR3 protein: CASTDLAGVSTGELFF

D gene: TRBD2
V gene: TRBV12-3/TRBV12-4
clone size: few
J gene: TRBJ2-1
CDR3 DNA: TGTGCCAGCAGCCTTAGCGGGAGCAAGTACAATGAGCAGTTCTTC
CDR3 protein: CASSLSGSKYNEQFF

D gene: NA
V gene: TRBV7-6
clone size: many
J gene: TRBJ2-1
CDR3 DNA: TGTGCCAGCAGTCCGGGACTCCCGAGCTCCTACAATGAGCAGTTCTTC
CDR3 protein: CASSPGLPSSYNEQFF

D gene: TRBD1
V gene: TRBV28
clone size: NA
J gene: TRBJ1-2
CDR3 DNA: TGTGCCAGTCTTAGGACAGGGCCCTCCTATGGCTACACCTTC
CDR3 protein: CASLRTGPSYGYTF

D gene: NA
V gene: TRBV12-3/TRBV12-4
clone size: NA
J gene: TRBJ2-1
CDR3 DNA: TGTGCCAGCAGGGGGCCCCGGGGCTCCTACAATGAGCAGTTCTTC
CDR3 protein: CASRGPRGSYNEQFF

D gene: NA
V gene: TRBV15
clone size: once
J gene: TRBJ2-1
CDR3 DNA: TGTGCTACCAGCAGAGATAGGGCGCCTTACTTGTACAATGAGCAGTTCTTC
CDR3 protein: CATSRDRAPYLYNEQFF

D gene: TRBD1
V gene: TRBV28
clone size: many
J gene: TRBJ1-1
CDR3 DNA: TGTGCCAGCAGTCGACAGGGGCTGAGCACTGAAGCTTTCTTT
CDR3 protein: CASSRQGLSTEAFF

D gene: NA
V gene: TRBV5-6
clone size: NA
J gene: TRBJ1-1
CDR3 DNA: TGTGCCAGCAGCTCTGTAGGCCCGAACACCGAAGCTTTCTTT
CDR3 protein: CASSSVGPNTEAFF

D gene: NA
V gene: TRBV5-1
clone size: many
J gene: TRBJ1-2
CDR3 DNA: TGCGCCAGCAGCCCTGGAGCTGTCTACTACGGCTACACCTTC
CDR3 protein: CASSPGAVYYGYTF

D gene: TRBD2
V gene: TRBV3-1
clone size: once
J gene: TRBJ2-1
CDR3 DNA: TGTGCCAGCAGCCAAGATTCCAGCGGGAGGAGGAATGAGCAGTTCTTC
CDR3 protein: CASSQDSSGRRNEQFF

D gene: TRBD1
V gene: TRBV29-1
clone size: many
J gene: TRBJ2-7
CDR3 DNA: TGCAGCGTTGAAGCCTGGGACAGGATATCCTACGAGCAGTACTTC
CDR3 protein: CSVEAWDRISYEQYF

D gene: TRBD2
V gene: TRBV30
clone size: NA
J gene: TRBJ2-7
CDR3 DNA: TGTGCCTGGAGTGGATTAGCGGGAGTGTCCTACGAGCAGTACTTC
CDR3 protein: CAWSGLAGVSYEQYF

D gene: NA
V gene: TRBV10-3
clone size: medium-sized
J gene: TRBJ2-1
CDR3 DNA: TGTGCCATCAGAGGGGGCGGGAGTAACAATGAGCAGTTCTTC
CDR3 protein: CAIRGGGSNNEQFF

D gene: TRBD1
V gene: TRBV29-1
clone size: many
J gene: TRBJ2-1
CDR3 DNA: TGCAGCGTTCTCGGACAGGGGGCCTACAATGAGCAGTTCTTC
CDR3 protein: CSVLGQGAYNEQFF

D gene: TRBD2
V gene: TRBV6-5
clone size: many
J gene: TRBJ2-1
CDR3 DNA: TGTGCCAGTACCCTTGGGGGCCTAGCGGGAGGATGGTTGTTCTTC
CDR3 protein: CASTLGGLAGGWLFF

D gene: TRBD1
V gene: TRBV10-3
clone size: many
J gene: TRBJ1-1
CDR3 DNA: TGTGCCAACAGGACAGGGAGGAACACTGAAGCTTTCTTT
CDR3 protein: CANRTGRNTEAFF

D gene: TRBD2
V gene: TRBV5-4
clone size: NA
J gene: TRBJ2-3
CDR3 DNA: TGTGCCAGCAGCTTGGATGTTATAGCGGGAGGGCGGGGAGATACGCCGTATTTT
CDR3 protein: CASSLDVIAGGRGDTPYF

D gene: TRBD1
V gene: TRBV2
clone size: many
J gene: TRBJ2-3
CDR3 DNA: TGTGCCAGAACAGGGGCCCCCACAGATACGCAGTATTTT
CDR3 protein: CARTGAPTDTQYF

D gene: NA
V gene: TRBV20-1
clone size: many
J gene: TRBJ2-3
CDR3 DNA: TGCAGTGCGCCCCCCTGGGGAAACAACCCTGATACGCAGTATTTT
CDR3 protein: CSAPPWGNNPDTQYF